This T cell receptor (beta chain) was sequenced for a study of T cell repertoires in cytomegalovirus infection. Looking at the study overall: It can be stated that public TCR beta signatures indicated CMV infection as well as a matching HLA type.

The CDR3 consists of 15 residues. Germline assignment: CDR1 SGHNT and CDR2 YYREEE (reference sequence). The trim removed 5 bases at V and 8 bases at J, leaving 9 bases unmatched. TCRdb passed the reads through MiXCR, listing each CDR3 protein once. The sample carries fewer than 550,000 distinct CDR3 sequences, approximately 31% recorded once. Concerning this clonotype: The antigen is unknown.

Study results and limitations: Cumulative public TCR beta family frequency identified carriers of CMV plus the relevant HLA. In two of eight donors, the top clonotype was HLA-C-restricted CMV-specific.

The sample comprised PBMCs. This rearrangement joins TRBV5-4 to TRBJ2-1; 11 positions match TRBD2. The sequence was obtained from a human donor in good health (CMV status not recorded). Some clones in this sample may be carry-over from other donors' samples. The CDR3 nucleotides read TGTGCCAGCAGGGACGTAGCGGGGGGGCTCGATGAGCAGTTCTTC. As protein: CASRDVAGGLDEQFF.